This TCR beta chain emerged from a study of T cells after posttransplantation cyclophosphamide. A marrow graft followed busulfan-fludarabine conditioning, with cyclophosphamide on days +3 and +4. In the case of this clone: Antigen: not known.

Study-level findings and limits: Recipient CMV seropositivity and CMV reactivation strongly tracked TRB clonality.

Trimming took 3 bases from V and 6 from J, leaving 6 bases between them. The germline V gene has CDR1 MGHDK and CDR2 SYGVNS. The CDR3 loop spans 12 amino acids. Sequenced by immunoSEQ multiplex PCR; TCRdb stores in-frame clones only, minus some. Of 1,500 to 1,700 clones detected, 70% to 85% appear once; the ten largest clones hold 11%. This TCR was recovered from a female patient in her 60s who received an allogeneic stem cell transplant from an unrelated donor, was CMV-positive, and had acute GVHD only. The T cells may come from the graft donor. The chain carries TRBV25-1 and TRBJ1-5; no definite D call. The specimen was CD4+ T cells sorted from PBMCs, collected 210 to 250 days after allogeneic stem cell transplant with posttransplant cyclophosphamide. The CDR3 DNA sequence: TGTGCCAGCAGTGAGGAGGGTCAGCCCCAGCATTTT. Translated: CASSEEGQPQHF.